A selection of T cell receptor beta chains follows, all from one sample in a study of CD8+CD57+ T cells in acquired aplastic anemia. TCRdb redid the calling of the reads with MiXCR, one entry per CDR3 protein. The data show under 200,000 distinct CDR3 sequences, less than 50% seen once. Sequencing used sorted CD4+, CD8+, or CD8+CD57+ T cells (not recorded which) from PBMCs. The receptors here all came from a human donor with aplastic anemia. Both conserved end residues are part of each CDR3. Each record gives: D gene, V gene, J gene, clone size, CDR3 DNA, CDR3 protein. A D gene is named only where the DNA matches it firmly. The size field is filled for only some rows; it gives once, few, many or a size class.

NA	TRBV24-1	TRBJ1-2	NA	TGTGCCACCGGTCAGGGGTGGAACTATGGCTACACCTTC	CATGQGWNYGYTF
TRBD1	TRBV24-1	TRBJ2-2	NA	TGTGCCACCAGTGATTGGACAGGCTACACCGGGGAGCTGTTTTTT	CATSDWTGYTGELFF
TRBD2	TRBV10-3	TRBJ2-1	NA	TGTGCCATGAGACTAGCGGGGGACCGGGGTGAGCAGTTCTTC	CAMRLAGDRGEQFF
NA	TRBV7-3	TRBJ1-1	many	TGTGCCAGCAGCCGTGGCGCAGGGACTGAAGCTTTCTTT	CASSRGAGTEAFF
TRBD2	TRBV7-4	TRBJ2-1	NA	TGTGCCAGCAGCCTAGCGGGAGTCCACAATGAGCAGTTCTTC	CASSLAGVHNEQFF
TRBD1	TRBV24-1	TRBJ2-3	few	TGTGCCACCAGTGGTGGGACAGATCCACAGTATTTT	CATSGGTDPQYF
TRBD1	TRBV24-1	TRBJ2-3	NA	TGTGTCACCAGTGATCCGGGACAGGGACACACAGATACGCAGTATTTT	CVTSDPGQGHTDTQYF
TRBD1	TRBV7-9	TRBJ2-5	NA	TGTGCCAGCAGCGGGACAGGGGGGGAGACCCAGTACTTC	CASSGTGGETQYF
NA	TRBV10-3	TRBJ2-3	NA	TGTGCCATCAGTGAGTCGCGGGATACGCAGTATTTT	CAISESRDTQYF
TRBD2	TRBV9	TRBJ2-7	NA	TGTGCCAGCAGCGTAGGTAGCGGGAGGCTCTACGAGCAGTACTTC	CASSVGSGRLYEQYF
NA	TRBV19	TRBJ1-2	NA	TGTGCCAGTAGTATGGACGGGGGTTATGGCTACACCTTC	CASSMDGGYGYTF
NA	TRBV10-3	TRBJ1-1	few	TGTGCCATCAGTGAGACAGGTACCCACCCTAACACTGAAGCTTTCTTT	CAISETGTHPNTEAFF
TRBD1	TRBV5-6	TRBJ1-1	NA	TGTGCCAGCAGCTTTACAGGGGTGGACACTGAAGCTTTCTTT	CASSFTGVDTEAFF
TRBD1	TRBV2	TRBJ1-3	NA	TGTGCCAGCGACAGGGGCGGTGGAAACACCATATATTTT	CASDRGGGNTIYF
TRBD2	TRBV24-1	TRBJ2-5	NA	TGTGCCACCAGTGACAGCGGGGGGGTAGGAGAGACCCAGTACTTC	CATSDSGGVGETQYF
NA	TRBV7-8	TRBJ2-3	few	TGTGCCAGCACTCGGAGCCGCACAGATACGCAGTATTTT	CASTRSRTDTQYF
NA	TRBV7-3	TRBJ2-3	many	TGTGCCAGCAGCTTAGAAGGGGCAGATACGCAGTATTTT	CASSLEGADTQYF
TRBD1	TRBV2	TRBJ1-2	NA	TGTGCCAGCAGTGAAGACAGGACAGGGGGCAGAAGATATGGCTACACCTTC	CASSEDRTGGRRYGYTF
NA	TRBV7-9	TRBJ2-7	NA	TGTGCCAGCAGTAAGGGGACCTACGAGCAGTACTTC	CASSKGTYEQYF
NA	TRBV7-3	TRBJ1-2	once	TGTGCCAGCAGTCCTAGCGGCTACACCTTC	CASSPSGYTF
TRBD2	TRBV4-1	TRBJ2-3	NA	TGCGCCAGCAGCCAAGGAGGACTAGCGGGAAGTGGAGATACGCAGTATTTT	CASSQGGLAGSGDTQYF
NA	TRBV7-9	TRBJ2-1	NA	TGTGCCAGCAGCCAAACGGGATACAATGAGCAGTTCTTC	CASSQTGYNEQFF
NA	TRBV25-1	TRBJ2-2	few	TGTGCCAGCAGTGAATCTAACGAACCCGGGGAGCTGTTTTTT	CASSESNEPGELFF
NA	TRBV10-3	TRBJ2-7	NA	TGTGCCATCAGTGGACAGTTATACGAGCAGTACTTC	CAISGQLYEQYF
NA	TRBV25-1	TRBJ2-3	NA	TGTGCCAGCAGTGGGGGGGACACAACAGATACGCAGTATTTT	CASSGGDTTDTQYF
NA	TRBV2	TRBJ1-4	few	TGTGCCAGCAGTGACCGATGGGGTAAACTGTTTTTT	CASSDRWGKLFF
TRBD1	TRBV10-3	TRBJ2-3	NA	TGTGCCATCAGTGAGTCGGGGGACAGGGGAGATACGCAGTATTTT	CAISESGDRGDTQYF
TRBD1	TRBV18	TRBJ1-1	NA	TGTGCCAGCTCACCAGGGACAGGAGCGGACACTGAAGCTTTCTTT	CASSPGTGADTEAFF
NA	TRBV2	TRBJ2-3	few	TGTGCCAGCACCGAGGGAGCAGCCAGAGGCGCAGATACGCAGTATTTT	CASTEGAARGADTQYF
NA	TRBV19	TRBJ1-2	NA	TGTGCCAGTAGTTTCGGGGGATCGGGCTACACCTTC	CASSFGGSGYTF
TRBD1	TRBV24-1	TRBJ2-7	NA	TGTGCCACGCCGCCGACAGGGTGTCGCGAGCAGTACTTC	CATPPTGCREQYF
TRBD2	TRBV19	TRBJ2-3	once	TGTGCCAGCCTGACTAGCGCGACTAGCACAGATACGCGGTATTTT	CASLTSATSTDTRYF
TRBD2	TRBV28	TRBJ2-2	NA	TGTGCCAGCTCATCCTTCGGGCTAGCGGGAAGCACCGGGGAGCTGTTTTTT	CASSSFGLAGSTGELFF
NA	TRBV6-1	TRBJ1-2	many	TGTGCCAGCAGTCCGCGGACAGAAAACTATGGCTACACCTTC	CASSPRTENYGYTF
NA	TRBV7-9	TRBJ2-5	NA	TGTGCCAGCAGCTTAGTTTGGTCCCCGGAGACCCAGTACTTC	CASSLVWSPETQYF
NA	TRBV9	TRBJ1-2	NA	TGTGCCAGCAGCGTAGACGCTGGTGGCTACACCTTC	CASSVDAGGYTF
NA	TRBV9	TRBJ2-7	once	TGTGCCAGCAGTTTGAGGACTCACGAGCAGTACTTC	CASSLRTHEQYF
NA	TRBV7-2	TRBJ1-1	NA	TGTGCCAGCAGCTTAGCCGGGGCGGCTGAAGCTTTCTTT	CASSLAGAAEAFF
NA	TRBV25-1	TRBJ1-4	NA	TGTGCCAGCAGGAGGATGGGGGCGGGAGGAAAACTGTTTTTT	CASRRMGAGGKLFF
NA	TRBV20-1	TRBJ2-5	NA	TGCAGTGCTTCCCCGGCTAGCCTCGGGCATTTAAACCAAGAGACCCAGTACTTC	CSASPASLGHLNQETQYF
TRBD1	TRBV5-1	TRBJ2-3	many	TGCGCCAGCAGCTTGGTGGGACAGGTGAGCACAGATACGCAGTATTTT	CASSLVGQVSTDTQYF
NA	TRBV10-3	TRBJ1-2	NA	TGTGCCATCAGTGAGGCTAGGGGCTATGGCTACACCTTC	CAISEARGYGYTF
TRBD1	TRBV7-2	TRBJ1-2	many	TGTGCCAGCAGCTTAGTGGCGACAGGGAATGGCTACACCTTC	CASSLVATGNGYTF
NA	TRBV7-2	TRBJ1-1	many	TGTGCCAGCAGCTACTCTTTGAGAAGGAACACTGAAGCTTTCTTT	CASSYSLRRNTEAFF
TRBD1	TRBV11-2	TRBJ1-3	many	TGTGCCAGCAGAGGGACAGGGCAGACTGGAAACACCATATATTTT	CASRGTGQTGNTIYF
TRBD1	TRBV11-1	TRBJ1-1	NA	TGTGCCAGCAGCTTATCTCTCGCTTCGACAGGGCGTGGACAGGCTGAAGCTTTCTTT	CASSLSLASTGRGQAEAFF
TRBD1	TRBV7-2	TRBJ2-7	NA	TGTGCCAGCAGCGGACAGGTCTCCTACGAGCAGTACTTC	CASSGQVSYEQYF
TRBD1	TRBV11-1	TRBJ2-7	NA	TGTGCCAGCAGCCTCGACAGGGGGCACACCTACGAGCAGTACTTC	CASSLDRGHTYEQYF
NA	TRBV9	TRBJ1-2	NA	TGTGCCAGCAGCAAATCCGGGACACGAACCAACTATGGCTACACCTTC	CASSKSGTRTNYGYTF
TRBD2	TRBV19	TRBJ2-3	few	TGTGCCAGTAGGAGACTAGCGGGAGGCCTTCAGGCAGGTACGCAGTATTTT	CASRRLAGGLQAGTQYF
TRBD2	TRBV19	TRBJ2-1	NA	TGTGCCAGTACTCGGGGGGGTGAGTTAAGGGATGAGCAGTTCTTC	CASTRGGELRDEQFF
TRBD1	TRBV19	TRBJ2-7	NA	TGTGCCAGTACCCCAACCGGGACAGGGCCCTACGAGCAGTACTTC	CASTPTGTGPYEQYF
TRBD1	TRBV2	TRBJ1-2	NA	TGTGCCAGCAGCCTTGAGGGGGCGGTAAACACCTTC	CASSLEGAVNTF
TRBD2	TRBV7-9	TRBJ2-5	NA	TGTGCCAGCAGCTTAGCGGCGGGGGAAGAGACCCAGTACTTC	CASSLAAGEETQYF
NA	TRBV7-8	TRBJ2-1	NA	TGTGCCAGCAGCTTACGGGGGGCAAACTTCTTC	CASSLRGANFF
NA	TRBV10-3	TRBJ2-7	NA	TGTGCCATCGGGGGCAGGGAACCCTACGAGCAGTACTTC	CAIGGREPYEQYF